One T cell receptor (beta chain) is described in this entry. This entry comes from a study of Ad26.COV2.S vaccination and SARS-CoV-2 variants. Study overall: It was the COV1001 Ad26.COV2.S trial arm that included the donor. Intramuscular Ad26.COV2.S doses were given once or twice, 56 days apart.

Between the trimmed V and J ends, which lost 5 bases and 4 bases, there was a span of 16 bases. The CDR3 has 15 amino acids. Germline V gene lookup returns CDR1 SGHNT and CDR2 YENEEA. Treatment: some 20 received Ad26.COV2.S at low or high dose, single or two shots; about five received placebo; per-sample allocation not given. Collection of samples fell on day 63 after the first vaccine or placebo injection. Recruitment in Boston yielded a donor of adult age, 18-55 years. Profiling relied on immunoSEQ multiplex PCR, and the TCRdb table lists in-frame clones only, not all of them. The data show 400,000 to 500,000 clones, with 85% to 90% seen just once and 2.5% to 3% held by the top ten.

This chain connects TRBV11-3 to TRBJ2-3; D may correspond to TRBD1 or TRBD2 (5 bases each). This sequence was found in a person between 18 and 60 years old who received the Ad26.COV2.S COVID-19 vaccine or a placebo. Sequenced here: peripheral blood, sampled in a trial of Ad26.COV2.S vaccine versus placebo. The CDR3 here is CASSTGANGADTQYF. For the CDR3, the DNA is TGTGCCAGCAGCACCGGGGCTAACGGGGCAGATACGCAGTATTTT.